This record covers a single TCR beta chain. Profiled with immunoSEQ multiplex PCR; TCRdb holds only in-frame clones, not every one. The repertoire includes about 560,000 clones, roughly 79% of them detected once, and approximately 12% sits in the top ten. Trimming left V 1 base short and J 5 bases short, with 10 bases between. Looked up from germline, CDR1 is LGHNA and CDR2 is YSLEER. The CDR3 contains 14 residues. This entry belongs to a study of shared clonotypes between healthy human individuals. Whole-study context: Participating donors consisted of a couple of women and a few men aged 18 to 49.

The sequenced material came from PBMCs. J is TRBJ2-3 and V is TRBV4-3; possibly TRBD2 for D (6 bases). This receptor was obtained from a middle-aged woman in good health. Some clones in this sample may be carry-over from other donors' samples. The CDR3 is CASSQVNGGDTQYF. The CDR3 coding sequence is TGCGCCAGCAGCCAAGTAAACGGGGGAGATACGCAGTATTTT.